The following is a T cell receptor beta chain sequence with its context. Its antigen is undetermined. With V trimmed by 2 bases and J by 2 bases, 2 bases remained unmatched. This CDR3 spans 15 amino acids. Germline V gene lookup returns CDR1 MDHEN and CDR2 SYDVKM. This sample is drawn from a study of cytomegalovirus exposure and HLA in healthy donors. Overall study: In a previous analysis, 100 million to 140 million unique TCR beta sequences were found from some 180 million T cells.

Notes on the study in general: What a later analysis reportedly showed was that an Asian-associated ancestry cluster had fewer N-insertions than the approximately 670-donor mean. The majority of TCR sequences were rare, yet some public TCRs appeared in many donors.

The PCR employed 60 Vbeta primers together with 13 Jbeta primers. Generated by immunoSEQ multiplex PCR, the TCRdb table keeps only in-frame clones and is missing some. The sample has some 200,000 clones, 75% to 90% seen once; the top ten hold less than 3.5%. The sequence derives from a woman in her forties in good health and CMV-seronegative. The sample comprised PBMCs. This chain uses TRBV28 with TRBJ2-4, with TRBD1 matching over 8 bases. The CDR3 reads CASSLQGATKNIQYF. Here the CDR3 DNA reads TGTGCCAGCAGTTTACAGGGGGCAACCAAAAACATTCAGTACTTC.